The rows below give T cell receptor beta chains drawn from one sample of a study of blood T cell repertoires in COVID-19. The repertoire was sequenced with immunoSEQ multiplex PCR; TCRdb's copy has only in-frame clones and lacks some. The top ten hold 10% to 15% of the sample, which has a few hundred thousand clones, roughly 85% seen once. Sequencing used peripheral blood. These receptors originate from a woman younger than 35 who had recovered from COVID-19. Both conserved end residues are part of each CDR3. D genes are given only for firm matches. Not all rows give a size; the values are once, few, many and, for expanded clones, a class.

NA	TRBV9	NA	TRBJ2-7	TGTGCCAGCAGCCCGGACAGCTCCGAGCAGTACTTC	CASSPDSSEQYF
few	TRBV7-9	TRBD1	TRBJ1-3	TGTGCCAGCGGTGACAGGGGGCCTGGAAACACCATATATTTT	CASGDRGPGNTIYF
NA	TRBV15	NA	TRBJ1-6	TGTGCCACCTCCGGGGAGGGCTCACCCCTCCACTTT	CATSGEGSPLHF
NA	TRBV27	NA	TRBJ1-1	TGTGCCAGCAGTTTACCCGGGAGGACTGAAGCTTTCTTT	CASSLPGRTEAFF
NA	TRBV4-1	NA	TRBJ1-1	TGCGCCAGCAGCTACAGGGAGAACACTGAAGCTTTCTTT	CASSYRENTEAFF
NA	TRBV7-3	TRBD2	TRBJ2-7	TGTGCCAGCAGCTTATATCCAAGCGGGATAACCTACGAGCAGTACTTC	CASSLYPSGITYEQYF
NA	TRBV4-3	NA	TRBJ2-3	TGCGCCAGCAGCCAAGACCTAGTCGGTACGCAGTATTTT	CASSQDLVGTQYF
NA	TRBV7-9	NA	TRBJ2-1	TGTGCCAGCAGCCACGACTGGGCCCCGGGGTTTGAGCAGTTCTTC	CASSHDWAPGFEQFF
few	TRBV5-6	TRBD1	TRBJ1-6	TGTGCCAGCAGCGCCCGACAGGGGGCGAATTCACCCCTCCACTTT	CASSARQGANSPLHF
few	TRBV6-2/TRBV6-3	TRBD2	TRBJ2-7	TGTGCCAGCAGTTACCTCGGACTAGCAGGCGAGCAGTACTTC	CASSYLGLAGEQYF
NA	TRBV20-1	TRBD2	TRBJ2-3	TGCAGTGCTAGTGGTGGAGCGGGAGGGCCGCTGAATACGCAGTATTTT	CSASGGAGGPLNTQYF
NA	TRBV5-6	TRBD2	TRBJ2-7	TGTGCCAGCAGCCCTAGCGGGAGTGGGGCACCTTACTACGAGCAGTACTTC	CASSPSGSGAPYYEQYF
NA	TRBV19	NA	TRBJ1-2	TGTGCCAGTAGTATTGGCCAGGGGACGAACTATGGCTACACCTTC	CASSIGQGTNYGYTF
NA	TRBV7-6	TRBD2	TRBJ2-1	TGTGCCAGCAGCTGGGACTACTACAATGAGCAGTTCTTC	CASSWDYYNEQFF